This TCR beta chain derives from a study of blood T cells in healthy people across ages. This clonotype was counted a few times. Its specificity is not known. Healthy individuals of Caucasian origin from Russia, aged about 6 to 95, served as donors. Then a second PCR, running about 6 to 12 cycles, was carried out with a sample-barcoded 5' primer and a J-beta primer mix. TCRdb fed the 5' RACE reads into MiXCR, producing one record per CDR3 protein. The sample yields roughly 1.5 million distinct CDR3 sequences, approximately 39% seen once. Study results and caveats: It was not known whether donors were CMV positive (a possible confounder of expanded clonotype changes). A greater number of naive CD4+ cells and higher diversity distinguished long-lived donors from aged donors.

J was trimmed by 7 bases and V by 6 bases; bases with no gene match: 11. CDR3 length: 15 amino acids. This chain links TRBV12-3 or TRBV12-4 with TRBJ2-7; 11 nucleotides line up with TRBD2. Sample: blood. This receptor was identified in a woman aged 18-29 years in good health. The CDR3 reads CASSELAGEHHEQYF. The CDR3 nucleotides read TGTGCCAGCAGCGAACTAGCGGGAGAGCATCATGAGCAGTACTTC.